The TCR beta chain described here comes from a study of breast tumors, draining lymph nodes, adjacent tissues. Axillary draining lymph nodes of breast cancer patients supplied the node samples. This clonotype showed up many times. The germline gives CDR1 SEHNR, CDR2 FQNEAQ (reference sequence). CDR3 length: 15 amino acids. The V end lost 5 bases, the J end lost 3 bases, and 11 bases lay between the germline ends. MiXCR was run by TCRdb on the multiplex PCR reads, yielding one entry per CDR3 protein. The repertoire has about 180,000 distinct CDR3 sequences, around a third of them found once; the top ten carry about 3.9%.

The sequence was obtained from a female donor with breast cancer. Some clones in this sample may be carry-over from other donors' samples. Sequenced input: axillary lymph node tissue. V usage is TRBV7-9 and J usage is TRBJ1-6, with TRBD1 as a possible D gene (5 bases). The DNA for the CDR3 is TGTGCCAGCAGCCCCGCCGGACACTATAATTCACCCCTCCACTTT. Translating gives CASSPAGHYNSPLHF.